The entry below gives a single TCR beta chain sequence along with its context. The sample is drawn from a study of blood T cell repertoires in COVID-19. Study summary: The origin of the acute and convalescent COVID-19 samples was the United States, Italy and Spain. T cells, B-cell-depleted T cells, or PBMCs provided the cDNA or gDNA that served as material.

TCRdb's copy holds only in-frame clones and misses some; the assay was immunoSEQ multiplex PCR. There are just over 300,000 clones in the sample; about nine tenths occur only once, and around 9.5% lies in the top ten. Assignment of participants to cohorts was predicated upon participant-reported clinical history. This CDR3 is built from 17 residues. Trimming took 2 bases from V and 0 from J; bases not matched to a gene: 7. CDR1 MNHEY and CDR2 SVGEGT come from the germline V gene. This chain connects TRBV6-2 or TRBV6-3 to TRBJ2-3; 8 bases agree with TRBD1. This TCR was sampled from a woman in her 40s who had recovered from COVID-19. The sample taken for sequencing was PBMCs or T cells enriched from blood (not recorded which). CDR3 bases: TGTGCCAGCAGTTACCCCCTGAGGGACAGGAGCACAGATACGCAGTATTTT. It translates to CASSYPLRDRSTDTQYF.